The source of this TCR beta chain is a study of T cells in Graves' hyperthyroidism and ophthalmopathy. Worth noting for this clonotype: Its antigen is currently unknown.

Researchers took RNA transcripts and amplified the TCR beta CDR3 regions from them. A first-round RT-PCR of the TCR CDR3 used the HTBI primer set. One entry per CDR3 protein, called by TCRdb with MiXCR from the multiplex PCR reads. The table has over 500,000 distinct CDR3 sequences, around 50% seen once. Study-level points and caveats: From stable hyperthyroidism, ophthalmopathy was set apart by a 13 V-J model. Blood also carried most thyroid clonotypes expanded above 0.001.

With 6 bases clipped from V and 4 bases from J, the junction kept 7 bases outside the gene matches. This CDR3 has 14 amino acids. The J gene is TRBJ1-1, the V gene TRBV12-3 or TRBV12-4; 8 bases line up with TRBD1. The material sequenced was peripheral blood or thyroid tissue (not recorded which). The receptor was derived from an adult woman with Graves' disease, either hyperthyroidism or ophthalmopathy (not recorded which). The CDR3 DNA reads as TGTGCCAGCAGGCGTACAGGGGGACGCACTGAAGCTTTCTTT. The encoded protein is CASRRTGGRTEAFF.